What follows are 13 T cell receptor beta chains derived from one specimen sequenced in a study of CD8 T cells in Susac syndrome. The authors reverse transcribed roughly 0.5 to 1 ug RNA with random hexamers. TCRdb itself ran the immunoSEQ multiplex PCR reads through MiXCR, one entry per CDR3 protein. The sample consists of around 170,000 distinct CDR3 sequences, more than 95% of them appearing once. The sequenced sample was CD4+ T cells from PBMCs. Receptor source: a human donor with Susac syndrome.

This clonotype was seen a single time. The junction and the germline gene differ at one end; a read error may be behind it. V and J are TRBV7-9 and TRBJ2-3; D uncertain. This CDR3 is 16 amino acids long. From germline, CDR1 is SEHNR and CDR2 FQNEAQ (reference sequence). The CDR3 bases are TGTGCCAGCACCTTAGCCGTATTGGGCTCCACAGATACGCAGTATTTT. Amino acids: CASTLAVLGSTDTQYF.

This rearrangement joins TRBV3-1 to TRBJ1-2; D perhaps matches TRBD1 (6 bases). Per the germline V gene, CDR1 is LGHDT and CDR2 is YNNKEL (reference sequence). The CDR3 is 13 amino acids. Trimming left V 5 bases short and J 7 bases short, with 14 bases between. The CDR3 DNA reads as TGTGCCAGCAGCTCCGGGACAATTGGTGGCTACACCTTC. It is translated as CASSSGTIGGYTF.

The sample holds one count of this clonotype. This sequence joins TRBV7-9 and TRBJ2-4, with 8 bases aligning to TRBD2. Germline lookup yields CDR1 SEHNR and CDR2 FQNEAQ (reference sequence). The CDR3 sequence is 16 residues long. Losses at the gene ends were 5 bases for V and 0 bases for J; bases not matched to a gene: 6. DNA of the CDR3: TGTGCCAGCAGCCGAAGCGGGGGCCTAGCCAAAAACATTCAGTACTTC. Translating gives CASSRSGGLAKNIQYF.

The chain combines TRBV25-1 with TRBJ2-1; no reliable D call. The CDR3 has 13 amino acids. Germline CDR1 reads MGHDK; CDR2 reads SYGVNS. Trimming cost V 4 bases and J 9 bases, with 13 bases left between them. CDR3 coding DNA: TGTGCCAGCAGTGCCCGTCGCGAGGCTGAGCAGTTCTTC. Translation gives CASSARREAEQFF.

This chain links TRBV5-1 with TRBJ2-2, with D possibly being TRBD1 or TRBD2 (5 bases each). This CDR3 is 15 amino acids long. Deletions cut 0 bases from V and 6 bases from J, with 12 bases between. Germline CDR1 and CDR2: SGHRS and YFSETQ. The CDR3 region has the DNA TGCGCCAGCAGCTTGGGACAGACGGGACCCGGGGAGCTGTTTTTT. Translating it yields CASSLGQTGPGELFF.

For the CDR3, the DNA is TGTGCCAGCATTCGGTGGGGGAGCGGGAATGAGCAGTTCTTC. Translating gives CASIRWGSGNEQFF. V is TRBV7-9 and J is TRBJ2-1, with a possible D match to TRBD2 (6 bases). This CDR3 has 14 amino acids. Trimming took 7 bases from V and 7 from J, leaving 17 bases between them. CDR1 SEHNR and CDR2 FQNEAQ come from the germline V gene (reference sequence).

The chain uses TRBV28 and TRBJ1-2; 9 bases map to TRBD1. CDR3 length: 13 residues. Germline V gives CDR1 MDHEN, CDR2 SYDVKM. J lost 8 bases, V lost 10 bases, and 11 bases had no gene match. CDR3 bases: TGTGCCATTTGGGAAGGGACAGGGTCCGGCTACACCTTC. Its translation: CAIWEGTGSGYTF.

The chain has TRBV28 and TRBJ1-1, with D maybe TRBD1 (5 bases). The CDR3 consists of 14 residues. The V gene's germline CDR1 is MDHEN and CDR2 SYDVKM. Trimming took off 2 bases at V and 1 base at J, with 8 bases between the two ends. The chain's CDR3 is CASSLTGANTEAFF. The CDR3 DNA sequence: TGTGCCAGCAGTTTAACCGGGGCGAACACTGAAGCTTTCTTT.

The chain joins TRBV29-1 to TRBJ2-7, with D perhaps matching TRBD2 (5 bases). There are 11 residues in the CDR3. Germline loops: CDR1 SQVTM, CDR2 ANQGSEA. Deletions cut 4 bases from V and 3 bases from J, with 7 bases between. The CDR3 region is CSVGGNYEQYF. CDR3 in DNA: TGCAGCGTTGGAGGGAACTACGAGCAGTACTTC.

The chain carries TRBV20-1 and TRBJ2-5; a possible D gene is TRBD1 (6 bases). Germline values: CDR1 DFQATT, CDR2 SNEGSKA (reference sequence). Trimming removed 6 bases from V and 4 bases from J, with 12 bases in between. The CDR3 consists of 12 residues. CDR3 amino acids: CSAEGEGETQYF. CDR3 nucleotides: TGCAGTGCCGAGGGGGAAGGAGAGACCCAGTACTTC.

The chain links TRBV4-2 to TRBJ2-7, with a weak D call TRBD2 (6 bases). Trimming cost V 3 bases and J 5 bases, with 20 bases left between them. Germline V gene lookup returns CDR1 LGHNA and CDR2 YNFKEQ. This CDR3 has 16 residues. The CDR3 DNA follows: TGTGCCAGCAGCCAGAAGGGACTCCTCCTGACCGACGAGCAGTACTTC. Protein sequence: CASSQKGLLLTDEQYF.

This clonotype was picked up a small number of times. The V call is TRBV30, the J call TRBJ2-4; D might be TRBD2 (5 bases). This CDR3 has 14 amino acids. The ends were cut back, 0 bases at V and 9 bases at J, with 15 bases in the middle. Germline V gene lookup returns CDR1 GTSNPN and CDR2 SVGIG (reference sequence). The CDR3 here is CAWSVSDLHVIQYF. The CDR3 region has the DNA TGTGCCTGGAGTGTGTCGGACTTACATGTCATTCAGTACTTC.

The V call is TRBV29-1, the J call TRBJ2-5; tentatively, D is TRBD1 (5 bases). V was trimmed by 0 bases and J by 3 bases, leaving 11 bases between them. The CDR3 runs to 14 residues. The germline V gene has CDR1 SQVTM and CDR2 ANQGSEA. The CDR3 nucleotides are TGCAGCGTTGAAGATACCGGCAGGGAAGAGACCCAGTACTTC. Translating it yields CSVEDTGREETQYF.